Presented here are 7 T cell receptor beta chains from one specimen sequenced in a study of shared clonotypes between healthy human individuals (dated by TCRdb to the early 2020s). For the CD8 naive samples, CD45RO-negative cells were positively selected for CCR7, yielding a CD45RA+CCR7+ population from which TemRA cells were excluded. Libraries were built with the immunoSEQ multiplex PCR assay. TCRdb mirrors the immuneACCESS table, restricted to in-frame sequences. Some clones are absent from its copies; in checked studies, under half trace to an unresolved V gene, and the reason for the others is unknown. This sample is represented by around 2,000,000 clones; about 95% of them were singletons. The ten largest clones capture roughly 1.2% of the sample. The sequenced material came from naive CD8+ T cells sorted from blood. Per the publication, the cell subset or site label means: CD45RA+CCR7+. The receptors were sampled from a man aged 18-30 years in good health.

The CDR3 DNA follows: TGCGCCAGCAGCCATTTGCTCTGGGGGAAAATGGATTCACCCCTCCACTTT. This sequence encodes CASSHLLWGKMDSPLHF. The rearrangement joins TRBV4-3 to TRBJ1-6; possible D gene TRBD1, 5 bases. This CDR3 has 17 amino acids. Germline values: CDR1 LGHNA, CDR2 YSLEER. Trimming took 3 bases from V and 8 from J, leaving 20 bases between them.

The chain combines TRBV7-6 with TRBJ2-7, with D possibly matching TRBD2 (7 bases). Trimming shortened V by 5 bases and J by 4 bases, and 24 bases separated the two germline ends. Germline CDR1 and CDR2: SGHVS and FNYEAQ. The CDR3 runs 17 residues. CDR3 residues: CASSPALGRGRAYEQYF. Here the CDR3 DNA reads TGTGCCAGCAGCCCCGCTCTTGGGAGGGGGAGGGCTTACGAGCAGTACTTC.

V usage is TRBV6-1 and J usage is TRBJ2-2; tentatively, D is TRBD1 (5 bases). Between the trimmed V and J ends, which lost 2 bases and 7 bases, there was a span of 8 bases. The CDR3 runs 13 residues. Germline V gene lookup returns CDR1 MNHNS and CDR2 SASEGT. This CDR3 reads CASSELGVGELFF. In DNA form, the CDR3 reads TGTGCCAGCAGTGAACTAGGGGTCGGGGAGCTGTTTTTT.

The chain has TRBV9 and TRBJ2-7; TRBD1 aligns across 8 bases. V gave up 0 bases and J gave up 5 bases; unmatched junction bases: 7. Per the germline V gene, CDR1 is SGDLS and CDR2 is YYNGEE. The CDR3 extends over 15 amino acids. The CDR3 DNA reads TGTGCCAGCAGCGTAGATGGAGACAGGGGTAACGAGCAGTACTTC. The encoded protein is CASSVDGDRGNEQYF.

The chain's CDR3 is CASSIGHREAFF. In DNA, the CDR3 is TGTGCCAGCAGCATAGGTCATCGGGAAGCTTTCTTT. J is TRBJ1-1 and V is TRBV21-1. TRBV21-1 is recorded as a pseudogene. This CDR3 spans 12 amino acids.

The chain joins TRBV11-2 to TRBJ2-1; D remains ambiguous. V lost 2 bases and J 4 bases, leaving 12 bases between the germline ends. Germline V gene sequence: CDR1 SGHAT, CDR2 FQNNGV. This CDR3 contains 15 residues. CDR3 nucleotides: TGTGCCAGCAGCTTATTGGGTCTTCCATACAATGAGCAGTTCTTC. It codes for CASSLLGLPYNEQFF.

As for this clone: This CDR3 is also generated by other DNA sequences in the sample. This chain links TRBV19 with TRBJ2-1; TRBD1 or TRBD2 may be the D gene (5 bases each). Germline loops: CDR1 LNHDA, CDR2 SQIVND (reference sequence). The CDR3 contains 14 residues. The germline V and J ends were trimmed by 3 bases and 2 bases, with 8 bases remaining between them. CDR3 amino acids: CASSMGTTYNEQFF. DNA for the CDR3: TGTGCCAGTAGTATGGGGACGACCTACAATGAGCAGTTCTTC.